This record looks at one T cell receptor (beta chain) sequence and its context. Its antigen remains unidentified. Germline V gene lookup returns CDR1 SGDLS and CDR2 YYNGEE. Trimming cost V 0 bases and J 4 bases, with 16 bases left between them. This CDR3 has 16 amino acids. The entry originates in a study of T cells in tuberculosis. Points from the study as a whole: GEM motif frequencies gave around 67% accuracy; the GMM repertoire gave roughly 90%.

Latent tuberculosis screening used tuberculin skin test and IGRA at entry. Sequenced by immunoSEQ multiplex PCR; TCRdb stores in-frame clones only, minus some. The sample has 30,000 to 45,000 clones; 93% are singletons. The chain uses TRBV9 and TRBJ2-5; weak D call: TRBD1 (5 bases). The clonotype was recovered from a donor between 10 and 35 years old with latent tuberculosis or without tuberculosis infection. The source material was PBMCs. In nucleotides, the CDR3 is TGTGCCAGCAGCGTAGGGGCCTATCAGGGTTTAGAGACCCAGTACTTC. It yields the protein CASSVGAYQGLETQYF.